This T cell receptor beta chain was profiled in a study of T cell repertoires in cytomegalovirus infection. TCRdb re-analysed the reads in MiXCR, keeping a single row per CDR3 protein. The table records roughly 220,000 distinct CDR3 sequences, roughly 34% of them present only once. In the case of this clonotype: Its antigen is unidentified.

There are 14 residues in the CDR3. V shed 7 bases and J 0 bases; nucleotides not matched to a gene: 4. Germline V gene sequence: CDR1 MDHEN, CDR2 SYDVKM. The starting material was CD8+ T cells from cultured PBMCs, obtained from culture after CMV antigen stimulation. The rearrangement joins TRBV28 to TRBJ2-7; 9 bases match TRBD1. The clonotype comes from a human donor in good health (CMV status not recorded). Some clones in this sample may be carry-over from other donors' samples. In DNA, the CDR3 is TGTGCCAGCACAGGGACAGGGAGCTCCTACGAGCAGTACTTC. Its protein product is CASTGTGSSYEQYF.